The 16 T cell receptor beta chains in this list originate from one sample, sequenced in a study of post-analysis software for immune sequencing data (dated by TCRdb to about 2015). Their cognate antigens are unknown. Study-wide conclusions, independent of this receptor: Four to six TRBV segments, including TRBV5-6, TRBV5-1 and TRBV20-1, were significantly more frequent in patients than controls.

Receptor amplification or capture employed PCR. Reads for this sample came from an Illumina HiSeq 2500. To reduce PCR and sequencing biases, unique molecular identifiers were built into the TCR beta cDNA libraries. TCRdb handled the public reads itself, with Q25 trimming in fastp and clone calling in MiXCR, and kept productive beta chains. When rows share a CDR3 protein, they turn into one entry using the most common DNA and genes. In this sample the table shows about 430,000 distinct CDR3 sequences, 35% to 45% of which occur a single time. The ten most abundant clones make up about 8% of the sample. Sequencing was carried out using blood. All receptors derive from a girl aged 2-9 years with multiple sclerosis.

DNA for the CDR3: TGTGCCACTAAGCTACGGGGCTCCGTCTACGAGCAGTACTTC. As protein: CATKLRGSVYEQYF. V and J are TRBV10-3 and TRBJ2-5; either TRBD1 or TRBD2 may fit D (5 bases each). Near its end, the DNA agrees better with TRBJ2-7, so the J call may be wrong. This CDR3 is built from 14 residues. Germline CDR1 is ENHRY and CDR2 is SYGVKD.

In DNA form, the CDR3 reads TGTGCCAGAGTCCGGGAGACCTATGGCTACACCTTC. It translates to CARVRETYGYTF. This chain joins TRBV2 and TRBJ1-2, with D unclear. The CDR3 runs 12 residues. Per the germline V gene, CDR1 is SNHLY and CDR2 is FYNNEI. The V gene lost 9 bases and the J gene lost 4 bases, with 12 bases spanning the gap.

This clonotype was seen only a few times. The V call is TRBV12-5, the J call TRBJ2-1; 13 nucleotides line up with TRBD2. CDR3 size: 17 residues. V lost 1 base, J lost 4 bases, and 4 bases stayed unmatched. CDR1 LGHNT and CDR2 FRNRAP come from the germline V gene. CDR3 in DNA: TGTGCTAGTGGTTTGGCGACTAGCGGGGGGAGGTACAATGAGCAGTTCTTC. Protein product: CASGLATSGGRYNEQFF. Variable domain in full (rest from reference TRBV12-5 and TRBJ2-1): DARVTQTPRHKVTEMGQEVTMRCQPILGHNTVFWYRQTMMQGLELLAYFRNRAPLDDSGMPKDRFSAEMPDATLATLKIQPSEPRDSAVYFCASGLATSGGRYNEQFFGPGTRLTVL.

The CDR3 nucleotides are TGTGCCAGCAGCTTAGCGGCTCGCGGGGACCCTAACTATGGCTACACCTTC. The encoded protein is CASSLAARGDPNYGYTF. The V and J genes are TRBV7-6 and TRBJ1-2, with D possibly being TRBD1 (5 bases). This CDR3 is 17 amino acids long. The germline gives CDR1 SGHVS, CDR2 FNYEAQ. The V end lost 0 bases, the J end lost 0 bases, and 14 bases lay between the germline ends.

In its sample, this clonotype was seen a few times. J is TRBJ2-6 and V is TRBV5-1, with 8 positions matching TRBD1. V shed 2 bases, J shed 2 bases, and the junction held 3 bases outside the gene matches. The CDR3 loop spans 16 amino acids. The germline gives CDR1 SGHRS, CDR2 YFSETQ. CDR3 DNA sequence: TGCGCCAGCAGCTTCGAGGACAGGGCTGGGGCCAACGTCCTGACTTTC. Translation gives CASSFEDRAGANVLTF.

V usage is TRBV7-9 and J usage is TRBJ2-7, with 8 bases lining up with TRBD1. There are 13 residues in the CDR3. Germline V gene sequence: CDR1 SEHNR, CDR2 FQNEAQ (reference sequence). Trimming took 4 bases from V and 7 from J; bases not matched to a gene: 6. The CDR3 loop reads CASSSRGLGEQYF. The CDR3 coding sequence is TGTGCCAGCAGCTCCAGGGGGCTGGGTGAGCAGTACTTC.

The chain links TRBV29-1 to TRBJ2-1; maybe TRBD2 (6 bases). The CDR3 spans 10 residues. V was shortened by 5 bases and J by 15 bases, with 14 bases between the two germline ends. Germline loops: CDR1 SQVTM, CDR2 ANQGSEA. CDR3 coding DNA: TGCAGCGTTTTCGGGGGTCCTATGTTCTTC. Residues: CSVFGGPMFF.

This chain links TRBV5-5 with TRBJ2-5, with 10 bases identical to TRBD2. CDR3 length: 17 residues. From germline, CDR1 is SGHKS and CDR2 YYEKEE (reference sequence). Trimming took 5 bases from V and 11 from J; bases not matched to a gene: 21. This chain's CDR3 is CASSLIAGGLLYNEQYF. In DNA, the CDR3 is TGTGCCAGCAGTCTCATAGCGGGGGGCCTACTATACAATGAGCAGTACTTC.

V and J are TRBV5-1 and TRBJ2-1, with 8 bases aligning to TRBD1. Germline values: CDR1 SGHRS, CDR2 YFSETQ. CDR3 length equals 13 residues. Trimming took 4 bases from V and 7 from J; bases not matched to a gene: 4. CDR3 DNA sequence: TGCGCCAGCAGCCAACAGGGGGTTAATGAGCAGTTCTTC. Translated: CASSQQGVNEQFF. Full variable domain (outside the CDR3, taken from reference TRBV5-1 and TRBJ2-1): KAGVTQTPRYLIKTRGQQVTLSCSPISGHRSVSWYQQTPGQGLQFLFEYFSETQRNKGNFPGRFSGRQFSNSRSEMNVSTLELGDSALYLCASSQQGVNEQFFGPGTRLTVL.

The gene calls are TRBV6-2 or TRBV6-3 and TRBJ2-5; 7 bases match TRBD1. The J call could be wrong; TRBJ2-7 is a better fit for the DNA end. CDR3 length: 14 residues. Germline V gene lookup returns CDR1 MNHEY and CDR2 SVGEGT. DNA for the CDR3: TGTGCCAGCACGACTTGGGGACAGTACCACGAGCAGTACTTC. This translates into CASTTWGQYHEQYF.

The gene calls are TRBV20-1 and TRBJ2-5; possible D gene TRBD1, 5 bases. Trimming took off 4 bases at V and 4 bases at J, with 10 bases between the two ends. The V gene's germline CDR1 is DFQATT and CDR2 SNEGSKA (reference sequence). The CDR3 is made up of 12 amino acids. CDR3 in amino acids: CSAMPQGETQYF. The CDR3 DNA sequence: TGCAGTGCTATGCCCCAGGGAGAGACCCAGTACTTC.

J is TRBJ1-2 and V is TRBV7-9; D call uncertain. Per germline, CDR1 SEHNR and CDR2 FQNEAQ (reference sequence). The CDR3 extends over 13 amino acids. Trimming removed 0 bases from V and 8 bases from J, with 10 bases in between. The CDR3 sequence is CASSLASASGYTF. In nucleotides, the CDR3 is TGTGCCAGCAGCTTAGCGTCAGCGTCCGGCTACACCTTC.

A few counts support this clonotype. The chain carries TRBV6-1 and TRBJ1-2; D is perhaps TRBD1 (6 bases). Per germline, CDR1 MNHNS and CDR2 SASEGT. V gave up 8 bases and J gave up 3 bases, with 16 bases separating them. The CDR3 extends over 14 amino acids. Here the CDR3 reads CASGSRGGDYGYTF. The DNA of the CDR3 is TGTGCCAGCGGGAGCAGGGGAGGGGACTATGGCTACACCTTC.

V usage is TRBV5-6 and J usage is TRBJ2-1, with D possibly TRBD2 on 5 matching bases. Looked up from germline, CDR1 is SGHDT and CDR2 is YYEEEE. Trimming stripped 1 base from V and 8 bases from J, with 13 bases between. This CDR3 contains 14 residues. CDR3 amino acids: CASSLTGRGDEQFF. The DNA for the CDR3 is TGTGCCAGCAGCTTGACGGGGAGAGGCGATGAGCAGTTCTTC.

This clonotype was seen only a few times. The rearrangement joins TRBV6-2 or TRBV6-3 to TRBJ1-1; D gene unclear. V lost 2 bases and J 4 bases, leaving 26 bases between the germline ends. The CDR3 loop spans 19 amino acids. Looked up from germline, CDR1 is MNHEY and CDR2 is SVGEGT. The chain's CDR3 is CASSYRVPGPRNRSTEAFF. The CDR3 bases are TGTGCCAGCAGTTACAGGGTACCCGGGCCCCGGAATAGGAGCACTGAAGCTTTCTTT.

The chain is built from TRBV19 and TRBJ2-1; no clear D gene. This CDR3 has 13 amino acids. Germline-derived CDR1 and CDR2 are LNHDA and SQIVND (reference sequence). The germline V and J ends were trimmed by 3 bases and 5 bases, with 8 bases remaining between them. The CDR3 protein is CASSIIDNNEQFF. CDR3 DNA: TGTGCCAGTAGTATTATAGACAACAATGAGCAGTTCTTC.